A single sample is the source of the 20 T cell receptor beta chains below, sequenced in a study of T cells of healthy individuals. TCRdb reprocessed the 5' RACE reads with MiXCR, giving one entry per CDR3 protein. The sample has about 96,000 distinct CDR3 sequences; around 17% are singletons. All receptors derive from a human donor in good health.

A few counts support this clonotype. The V call is TRBV19, the J call TRBJ1-1; TRBD1 aligns across 10 bases. The CDR3 loop spans 20 amino acids. V shed 3 bases and J 5 bases; nucleotides not matched to a gene: 21. Germline assignment: CDR1 LNHDA and CDR2 SQIVND (reference sequence). The CDR3 nucleotides read TGTGCCAGTAGTATGGACTTAATAACTCCGGGACAGGGGATTAAGACTGAAGCTTTCTTT. Its protein product is CASSMDLITPGQGIKTEAFF.

The sample holds many counts of this clonotype. The J gene is TRBJ2-5, the V gene TRBV24-1; 10 bases match TRBD1. Germline values: CDR1 KGHDR, CDR2 SFDVKD. The trim removed 10 bases at V and 5 bases at J, leaving 12 bases unmatched. The CDR3 is 15 amino acids. The DNA of the CDR3 is TGTGCCACGAGCTCCGGGACAGGGGACGCGGAGACCCAGTACTTC. Translated: CATSSGTGDAETQYF.

The table lists this clonotype with a few counts. V gene TRBV10-3 combines with J gene TRBJ1-5; the D is unclear. The CDR3 length is 15 residues. CDR1 and CDR2 from the germline V gene are ENHRY and SYGVKD. V was pared by 0 bases and J by 4 bases, with 10 bases between. The CDR3 DNA reads as TGTGCCATCAGTGAGTCTAACGGAGCGAATCAGCCCCAGCATTTT. This sequence encodes CAISESNGANQPQHF.

This clonotype was observed a handful of times. In nucleotides, the CDR3 is TGTGCCAGCAGCCAAGGCAGCCCCGAGGGGGAAGTGCAGTTCTTC. Amino acid sequence: CASSQGSPEGEVQFF. V is TRBV4-2 and J is TRBJ2-1; D might be TRBD1 (6 bases). This CDR3 spans 15 amino acids. Looked up from germline, CDR1 is LGHNA and CDR2 is YNFKEQ. With 1 base removed from V and 12 bases from J, the gap between germline ends came to 19 bases.

The chain carries TRBV20-1 and TRBJ2-7; no clear D. The CDR3 is made up of 12 amino acids. Germline CDR1 reads DFQATT; CDR2 reads SNEGSKA (reference sequence). V lost 1 base, J lost 7 bases, and 11 bases lay in between. As DNA, the CDR3 is TGCAGTGCTAGAGTGGGATCTGGAGAGCAGTACTTC. It specifies CSARVGSGEQYF.

The table lists this clonotype with a few counts. V gene TRBV28 combines with J gene TRBJ1-5; perhaps TRBD1 as D (6 bases). The CDR3 is made up of 14 amino acids. V lost 1 base and J 4 bases, leaving 8 bases between the germline ends. Germline CDR1 MDHEN, CDR2 SYDVKM. The CDR3 DNA follows: TGTGCCAGCAGTTTATCCCAGGGGAATCAGCCCCAGCATTTT. Translated: CASSLSQGNQPQHF.

This chain uses TRBV20-1 with TRBJ2-3; 13 bases are shared with TRBD2. CDR3 length: 16 residues. V was pared by 3 bases and J by 6 bases, with 9 bases of the junction left unmatched. From germline, CDR1 is DFQATT and CDR2 SNEGSKA (reference sequence). CDR3 in DNA: TGCAGTGCTAGTTCCGGGACTAGCGGGGACCAGGATACGCAGTATTTT. This encodes CSASSGTSGDQDTQYF.

V gene TRBV21-1 combines with J gene TRBJ1-4; the table's D call, TRBD1, was not checked against the DNA. TRBV21-1 is recorded as a pseudogene. The CDR3 consists of 17 residues. In DNA, the CDR3 is TGTGCCAGCAGCAAAGGCAGGGGGCTGGCAACTAATGAAAAACTGTTTTTT. This sequence encodes CASSKGRGLATNEKLFF.

This clonotype occurred a few times. V and J are TRBV5-4 and TRBJ2-5, with 12 bases lining up with TRBD2. Germline lookup yields CDR1 SGHNT and CDR2 YYREEE (reference sequence). The CDR3 has 17 amino acids. V dropped 0 bases and J dropped 5; count of bases not matched to a gene: 8. CDR3 nucleotides: TGTGCCAGCAGCTTGGTCGGACTAGCGGGGAGGGGTGAGACCCAGTACTTC. Its translation is CASSLVGLAGRGETQYF.

This clonotype has a count of ten or more. CDR3 sequence (DNA): TGCGCCAGCAGCCAAGGCCGGGGTAGCGGGGGCAATGAGCAGTTCTTC. Residues: CASSQGRGSGGNEQFF. The V and J genes are TRBV4-1 and TRBJ2-1, with TRBD2 matching 9 bases. Germline CDR1 is MGHRA and CDR2 is YSYEKL. This CDR3 spans 16 amino acids. With 1 base clipped from V and 6 bases from J, the junction kept 7 bases outside the gene matches.

V is TRBV10-3 and J is TRBJ2-1; weak D call: TRBD1 (5 bases). V dropped 3 bases and J dropped 10 bases, with 16 bases sitting between them. Germline loops: CDR1 ENHRY, CDR2 SYGVKD. This CDR3 contains 14 residues. The CDR3 region is CAISEDQGVREQFF. CDR3 in DNA: TGTGCCATCAGTGAAGATCAAGGGGTTCGGGAGCAGTTCTTC.

This clonotype was counted between two and nine times. The V gene is TRBV6-2 or TRBV6-3, the J gene TRBJ2-3; D is ambiguous. Germline V gene lookup returns CDR1 MNHEY and CDR2 SVGEGT. V gave up 6 bases and J gave up 0 bases, with 10 bases separating them. CDR3 length: 14 residues. The CDR3 loop is CASRFTVSTDTQYF. The CDR3, as DNA: TGTGCCAGCAGGTTCACAGTTAGCACAGATACGCAGTATTTT.

The V and J genes are TRBV7-9 and TRBJ2-3; D remains unclear. Germline-derived CDR1 and CDR2 are SEHNR and FQNEAQ (reference sequence). Trimming took off 5 bases at V and 7 bases at J, with 7 bases between the two ends. CDR3 length: 11 residues. CDR3 region: CASSPENTQYF. The CDR3 coding sequence is TGTGCCAGCAGCCCCGAAAATACGCAGTATTTT.

This clonotype was picked up many times. V is TRBV13 and J is TRBJ1-1; 8 nucleotides align to TRBD1. From germline, CDR1 is PRHDT and CDR2 FYEKMQ (reference sequence). This CDR3 contains 14 residues. With 5 bases clipped from V and 3 bases from J, the junction kept 5 bases outside the gene matches. The CDR3 is CASSLRGRDTEAFF. The CDR3 DNA follows: TGTGCCAGCAGCCTCAGGGGGCGAGACACTGAAGCTTTCTTT.

V is TRBV4-3 and J is TRBJ1-1; 7 positions agree with TRBD1. The V and J ends lost 5 bases and 8 bases, in that order; junction bases with no gene match: 17. The CDR3 runs to 16 residues. Germline values: CDR1 LGHNA, CDR2 YSLEER. CDR3 nucleotide sequence: TGCGCCAGCAGCTCAGGGGGAGGATCCCACACTTCCGAAGCTTTCTTT. Protein product: CASSSGGGSHTSEAFF.

This clonotype was counted between two and nine times. CDR3 sequence (DNA): TGCGCCAGCAGCTTACTAGCGGGAGTGGGAGAGACCCAGTACTTC. Translation: CASSLLAGVGETQYF. The J gene is TRBJ2-5, the V gene TRBV5-1, with 11 bases fitting TRBD2. V lost 2 bases to trimming and J lost 4 bases; unmatched junction nucleotides: 4. CDR1 and CDR2 (germline): SGHRS, YFSETQ. This CDR3 is built from 15 residues.

V and J are TRBV12-3 or TRBV12-4 and TRBJ2-1; D possibly corresponds to TRBD2 (6 bases). The CDR3 is made up of 16 amino acids. Trimming cost V 7 bases and J 4 bases, with 20 bases left between them. The CDR3 nucleotides are TGTGCCAGCACTCCACGGAACGCTAGCGCGTACAATGAGCAGTTCTTC. Residues: CASTPRNASAYNEQFF.

This clonotype was recorded at least ten times. This chain links TRBV7-9 with TRBJ2-7; a weak D match, TRBD2 (5 bases). V lost 2 bases and J lost 7, with 12 bases in between. CDR1 and CDR2 from the germline V gene are SEHNR and FQNEAQ (reference sequence). The CDR3 contains 13 residues. In nucleotides, the CDR3 is TGTGCCAGCAGCTTAAACGGGGTAGAGGAGCAGTACTTC. Its protein product is CASSLNGVEEQYF.

This chain connects TRBV6-2 or TRBV6-3 to TRBJ2-6; no reliable D call. Germline loops: CDR1 MNHEY, CDR2 SVGEGT. V shed 7 bases and J shed 0 bases, with 13 bases lying between them. The CDR3 length is 16 residues. Here the CDR3 DNA reads TGTGCCAGCAACTTGCCTCAGCCCTCTGGGGCCAACGTCCTGACTTTC. Protein product: CASNLPQPSGANVLTF.

The rearrangement uses TRBV14 and TRBJ2-1; D call uncertain. The CDR3 runs to 13 residues. Germline CDR1 and CDR2: SGHDN and FVKESK. The V and J ends lost 4 bases and 10 bases respectively, with 14 bases between them. CDR3 DNA sequence: TGTGCCAGCAGCCTCCGTCCCATCGGGGAGCAGTTCTTC. It specifies CASSLRPIGEQFF.